This record concerns one TCR beta chain sequence. The data originate from a study of blood T cell repertoires in COVID-19. Across the whole study: The United States, Italy and Spain were the sources of the acute and convalescent COVID-19 samples. PBMCs, B-cell-depleted T cells, or T cells provided the cDNA or gDNA that made up the material.

Those enrolled in Seattle joined during active infection and were followed longitudinally afterward. Germline assignment: CDR1 PRHDT and CDR2 FYEKMQ (reference sequence). The V and J ends lost 5 bases and 6 bases, in that order; junction bases with no gene match: 10. CDR3 length: 14 residues. Per the authors' pipeline: Reference gene primer amplification gave nucleated cell count estimates. Profiled with immunoSEQ multiplex PCR; TCRdb holds only in-frame clones, not every one. That table furnishes V, J and clone size, whereas the DNA furnished D and trimming. The sample carries 250,000 to 300,000 clones, 86% recorded once.

The source material was peripheral blood. The V and J genes are TRBV13 and TRBJ2-7, with TRBD2 identical over 7 bases. The clonotype was recovered from a woman in her seventies with COVID-19, enrolled during active disease. This chain's CDR3 is CASSPRTSGSEQYF. DNA of the CDR3: TGTGCCAGCAGCCCCCGGACTAGTGGCTCCGAGCAGTACTTC.